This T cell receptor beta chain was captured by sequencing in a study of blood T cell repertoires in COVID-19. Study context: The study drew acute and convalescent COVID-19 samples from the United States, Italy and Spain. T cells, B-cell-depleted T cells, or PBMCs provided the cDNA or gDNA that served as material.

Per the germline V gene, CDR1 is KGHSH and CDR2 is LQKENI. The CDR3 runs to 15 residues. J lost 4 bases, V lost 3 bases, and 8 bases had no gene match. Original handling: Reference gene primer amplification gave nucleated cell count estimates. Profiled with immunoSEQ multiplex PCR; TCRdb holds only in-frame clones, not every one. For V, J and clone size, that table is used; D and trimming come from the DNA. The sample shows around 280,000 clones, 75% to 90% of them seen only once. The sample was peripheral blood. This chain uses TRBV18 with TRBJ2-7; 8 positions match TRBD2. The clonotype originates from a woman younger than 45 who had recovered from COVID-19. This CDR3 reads CASSPISGTKYEQYF. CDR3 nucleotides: TGTGCCAGCTCACCTATTAGCGGGACAAAATACGAGCAGTACTTC. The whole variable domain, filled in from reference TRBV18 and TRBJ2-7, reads NAGVMQNPRHLVRRRGQEARLRCSPMKGHSHVYWYRQLPEEGLKFMVYLQKENIIDESGMPKERFSAEFPKEGPSILRIQQVVRGDSAAYFCASSPISGTKYEQYFGPGTRLTVT.